There are a few counts of the clone carrying this T cell receptor beta chain. Primed by a sample-barcoded 5' primer and a J-beta primer mix, a second PCR proceeded for roughly 6 to 12 cycles. The template-switch adaptor was a 5' adaptor with 12 random nucleotides. It tagged each cDNA molecule. TCRdb re-derived calls from the 5' RACE reads in MiXCR, one entry per CDR3 protein. The repertoire consists of around 1,800,000 distinct CDR3 sequences, with about two fifths occurring once and the leading ten covering under 30%. This CDR3 region has 15 residues. Germline V gives CDR1 MNHEY, CDR2 SVGAGI. These data are taken from a study of blood T cells in healthy people across ages.

The chain carries TRBV6-5 and TRBJ2-4, with D possibly being TRBD1 (6 bases). The J call may be mistaken, given a closer DNA end match to TRBJ2-7. Sequenced input: blood. The receptor was derived from a human donor in good health. CDR3 coding DNA: TGTGCCAGCAGTTTATTCGGACAGAACCCTCACGAGCAGTACTTC. This sequence encodes CASSLFGQNPHEQYF.